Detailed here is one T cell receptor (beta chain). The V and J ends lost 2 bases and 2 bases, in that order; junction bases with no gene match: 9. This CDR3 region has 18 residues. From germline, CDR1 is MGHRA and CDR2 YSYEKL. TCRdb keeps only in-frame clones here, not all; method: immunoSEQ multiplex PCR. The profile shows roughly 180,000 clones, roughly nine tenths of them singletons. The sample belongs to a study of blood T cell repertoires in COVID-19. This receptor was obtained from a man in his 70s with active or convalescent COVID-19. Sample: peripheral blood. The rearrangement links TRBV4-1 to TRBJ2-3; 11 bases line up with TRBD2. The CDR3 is CASSQLAPSGGFTDTQYF. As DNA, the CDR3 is TGCGCCAGCAGCCAACTCGCCCCTAGCGGGGGGTTCACAGATACGCAGTATTTT.